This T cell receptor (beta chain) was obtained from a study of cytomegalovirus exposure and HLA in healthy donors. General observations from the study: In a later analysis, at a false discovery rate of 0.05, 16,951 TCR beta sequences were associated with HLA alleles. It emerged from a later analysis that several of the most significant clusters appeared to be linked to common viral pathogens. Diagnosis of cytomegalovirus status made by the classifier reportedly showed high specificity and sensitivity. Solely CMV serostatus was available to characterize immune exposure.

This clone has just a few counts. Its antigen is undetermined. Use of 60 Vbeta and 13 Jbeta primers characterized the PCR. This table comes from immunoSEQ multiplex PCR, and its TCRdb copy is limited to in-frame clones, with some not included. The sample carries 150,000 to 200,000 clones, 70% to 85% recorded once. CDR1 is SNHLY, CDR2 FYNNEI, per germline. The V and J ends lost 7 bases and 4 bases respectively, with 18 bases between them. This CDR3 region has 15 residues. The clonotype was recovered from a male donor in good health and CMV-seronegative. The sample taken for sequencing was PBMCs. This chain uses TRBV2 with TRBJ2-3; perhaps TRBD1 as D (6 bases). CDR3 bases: TGTGCCAGCAACCAAGGCAGGGACATCGCAGATACGCAGTATTTT. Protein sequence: CASNQGRDIADTQYF.